This record looks at one T cell receptor (beta chain) sequence and its context. These data are taken from a study of blood T cell repertoires in COVID-19. Study overall: Sources were T cells, B-cell-depleted T cells, or PBMCs; the material itself was cDNA or gDNA.

Patients at the Seattle site were enrolled during active infection and followed longitudinally. Authors' data handling: Using reference gene primer amplification, nucleated cell counts were estimated. Method: immunoSEQ multiplex PCR; TCRdb's copy keeps in-frame clones and lacks some. That table gives V, J and clone size, and the DNA gave D and trimming. This sample carries under 200,000 clones, 79% of them seen once, and the ten largest clones take 8.1%. Germline V CDR1 and CDR2: SGHVS, FNYEAQ. With 0 bases clipped from V and 1 base from J, the junction kept 9 bases outside the gene matches. The length of the CDR3 is 18 residues.

The V gene is TRBV7-6, the J gene TRBJ2-5; TRBD2 matches at 9 bases. The sequence was collected from a woman aged 60-70 years with COVID-19, enrolled during active disease. The sample consisted of peripheral blood. This chain's CDR3 is CASSLAQAGGLLQETQYF. The CDR3 DNA sequence: TGTGCCAGCAGCTTAGCGCAAGCGGGGGGACTCCTCCAAGAGACCCAGTACTTC.